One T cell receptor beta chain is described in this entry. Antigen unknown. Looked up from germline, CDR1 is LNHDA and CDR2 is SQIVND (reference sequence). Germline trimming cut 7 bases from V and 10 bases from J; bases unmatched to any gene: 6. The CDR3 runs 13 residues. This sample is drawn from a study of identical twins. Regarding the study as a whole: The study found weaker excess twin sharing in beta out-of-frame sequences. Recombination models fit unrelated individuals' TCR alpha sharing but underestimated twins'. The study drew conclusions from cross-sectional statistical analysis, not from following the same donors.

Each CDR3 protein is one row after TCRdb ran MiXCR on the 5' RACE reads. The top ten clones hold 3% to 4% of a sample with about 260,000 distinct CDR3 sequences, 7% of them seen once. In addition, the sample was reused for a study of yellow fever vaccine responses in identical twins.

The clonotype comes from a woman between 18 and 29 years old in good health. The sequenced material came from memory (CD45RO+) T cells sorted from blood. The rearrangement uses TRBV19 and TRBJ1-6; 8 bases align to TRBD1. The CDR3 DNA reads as TGTGCCAGTACTACAGGGGGAAACTCACCCCTCCACTTT. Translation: CASTTGGNSPLHF.